This TCR beta chain was observed in a study of cytomegalovirus exposure and HLA in healthy donors. Study-level findings and limits: According to a subsequent analysis, TCR clusters identified in the first cohort showed a tendency to co-occur across the roughly 110 validation repertoires. Cytomegalovirus status was reportedly diagnosed by the classifier with high sensitivity and specificity.

It was the approximately 120-subject validation cohort, separate from the approximately 620-subject first cohort, to which the donors belonged. The germline V gene has CDR1 DFQATT and CDR2 SNEGSKA (reference sequence). Trimming left V 6 bases short and J 14 bases short, with 14 bases between. The CDR3 has 11 amino acids. TCRdb keeps only in-frame clones here, not all; method: immunoSEQ multiplex PCR. The table includes 55,000 to 75,000 clones, approximately 95% detected once. In regard to this clone: Its antigen is undetermined.

The clonotype was recovered from a young woman in good health and CMV-seropositive. Sequenced: PBMCs. This chain joins TRBV20-1 and TRBJ1-6; no reliable D call. This chain's CDR3 is CSAKDQVTLHF. The CDR3, as DNA: TGCAGTGCCAAAGACCAGGTTACCCTCCACTTT.